This TCR beta chain derives from a study of metastatic and nonmetastatic thyroid tumors. Study background: The study looked at repertoires side by side in blood and in tumor or nodule tissue from malignant and benign thyroid patients. Findings of the study overall: Benign nodules reportedly had significantly lower TCR beta diversity than malignant thyroid tumors in blood and tumor.

There are a few counts of this clone. Its specificity is not known. A much larger clone sits a single nucleotide away, making a read error possible. The same CDR3 can be traced to other DNA sequences in this sample. Before thyroid surgery, none of the patients had received any treatment. From the PCR reads, TCRdb re-called clones with MiXCR. The data show about 70,000 clones, with less than 20% seen just once and 9.5% to 15% held by the top ten. The sequenced sample consisted of blood. This receptor was identified in a female donor with papillary thyroid cancer or a benign thyroid nodule (not recorded which). Some clones in this sample may be carry-over from other donors' samples.

CDR3 protein: CASSDTGELFF. CDR3 nucleotides: TGTGCAAGCAGCGACACCGGGGAGCTGTTTTTT. The chain combines TRBV25-1 with TRBJ2-2; D unresolved. Germline V CDR1 and CDR2: MGHDK, SYGVNS. The CDR3 is 11 residues long.